This T cell receptor (beta chain) was sequenced during a study of cytomegalovirus exposure and HLA in healthy donors. Study-wide findings and caveats: The Asian-associated ancestry cluster reportedly had fewer N-insertions than the approximately 630-donor mean in a later analysis. Sequencing depth across donors, presence/absence analyses assumed, was roughly uniform. Researchers left out some V segments, among them TRBV6-2 and TRBV6-3, as indistinguishable. Altogether, 150 to 200 TCR beta chains were recorded as cytomegalovirus-associated.

About this clone itself: Antigen: not known.

V lost 5 bases to trimming and J lost 3 bases; unmatched junction nucleotides: 11. The CDR3 is 16 residues long. The germline gives CDR1 MDHEN, CDR2 SYDVKM. The PCR was carried out with 60 Vbeta primers and 13 Jbeta primers. TCRdb keeps only in-frame clones here, not all; method: immunoSEQ multiplex PCR. The sample shows 150,000 to 180,000 clones, 70% to 80% of them seen only once. This TCR was sampled from a man aged 30-40 years in good health and CMV-seropositive. Sample: PBMCs. This sequence joins TRBV28 and TRBJ1-2, with TRBD1 matching 8 bases. The CDR3 DNA is TGTGCCAGCAGTCGCCTACAGGGGGATGGAGACTATGGCTACACCTTC. This gives the protein CASSRLQGDGDYGYTF.